This TCR beta chain comes out of a study of blood T cell repertoires in COVID-19. Looking at the study overall: Spain, Italy and the United States supplied samples that represented acute and convalescent COVID-19. The cDNA or gDNA used as material had been derived from T cells, B-cell-depleted T cells, or PBMCs.

Enrolment of Seattle patients took place during active infection, and they were followed longitudinally. In the original analysis: The authors estimated nucleated cell counts from reference gene primer amplification. Sequencing used immunoSEQ multiplex PCR; TCRdb keeps in-frame clones, though not all of them. Clone size and the V and J calls come from that table; the DNA yielded D and trimming. The sample lists 150,000 to 200,000 clones, around 75% occurring once. This clone occurred once. The junction had 0 bases not matched to a gene; V was cut back by 4 bases and J by 0 bases. Germline CDR1 LGHNA, CDR2 YNFKEQ. The CDR3 is made up of 15 amino acids.

The sequencing input was peripheral blood. The sequence was obtained from a woman between 35 and 50 years old with COVID-19, enrolled during active disease. V gene TRBV4-2 combines with J gene TRBJ2-3, with 11 bases fitting TRBD2. As DNA, the CDR3 is TGTGCCAGCAGCCCTAGCGGGGGGAGCACAGATACGCAGTATTTT. It encodes CASSPSGGSTDTQYF.